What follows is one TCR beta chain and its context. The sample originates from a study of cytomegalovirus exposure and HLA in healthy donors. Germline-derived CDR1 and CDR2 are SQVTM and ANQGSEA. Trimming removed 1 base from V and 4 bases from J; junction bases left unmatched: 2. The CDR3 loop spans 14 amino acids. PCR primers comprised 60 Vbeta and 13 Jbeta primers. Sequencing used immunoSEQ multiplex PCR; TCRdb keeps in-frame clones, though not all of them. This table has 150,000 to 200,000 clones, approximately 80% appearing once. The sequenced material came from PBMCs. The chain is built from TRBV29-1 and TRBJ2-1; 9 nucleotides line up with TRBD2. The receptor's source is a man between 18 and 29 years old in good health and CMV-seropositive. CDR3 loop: CSVEGLAGYNEQFF. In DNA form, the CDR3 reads TGCAGCGTTGAAGGCCTAGCGGGGTACAATGAGCAGTTCTTC.